What follows describes a single T cell receptor beta chain. The data originate from a study of T cell responses to AZD1222 COVID-19 vaccine. The protocol was immunoSEQ multiplex PCR, while the TCRdb copy is restricted to in-frame clones and leaves out a portion. Among around 120,000 clones listed, 92% were seen once. Germline values: CDR1 MNHEY, CDR2 SVGAGI. This CDR3 has 13 amino acids. Trimming removed 11 bases from V and 8 bases from J, with 19 bases in between. The input for sequencing was peripheral blood, taken on day 0 of AZD1222 vaccination. V gene TRBV6-5 combines with J gene TRBJ1-5; the D is unclear. The source of this sequence is an adult in good health. The CDR3 reads CACDSWASKPQHF. The CDR3 coding sequence is TGTGCCTGCGACTCCTGGGCATCTAAGCCCCAGCATTTT.